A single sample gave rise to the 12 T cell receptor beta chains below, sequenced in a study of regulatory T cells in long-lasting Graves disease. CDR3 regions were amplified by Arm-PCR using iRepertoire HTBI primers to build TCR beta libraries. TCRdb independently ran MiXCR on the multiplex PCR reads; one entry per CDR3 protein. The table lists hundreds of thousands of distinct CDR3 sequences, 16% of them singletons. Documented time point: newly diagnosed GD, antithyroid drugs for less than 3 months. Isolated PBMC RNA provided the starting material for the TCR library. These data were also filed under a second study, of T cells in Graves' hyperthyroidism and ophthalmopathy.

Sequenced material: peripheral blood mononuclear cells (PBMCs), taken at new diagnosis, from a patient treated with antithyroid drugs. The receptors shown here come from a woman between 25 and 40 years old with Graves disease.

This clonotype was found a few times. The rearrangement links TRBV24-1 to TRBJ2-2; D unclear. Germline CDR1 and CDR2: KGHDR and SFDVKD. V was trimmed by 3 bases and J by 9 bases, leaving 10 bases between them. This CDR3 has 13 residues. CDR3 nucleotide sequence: TGTGCCACCAGTGATCCCGGGTCCTGGGAGCTGTTTTTT. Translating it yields CATSDPGSWELFF.

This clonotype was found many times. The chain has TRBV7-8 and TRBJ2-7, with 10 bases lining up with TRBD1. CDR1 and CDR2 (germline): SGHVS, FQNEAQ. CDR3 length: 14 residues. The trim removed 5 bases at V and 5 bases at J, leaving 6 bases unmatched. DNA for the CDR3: TGTGCCAGCAGCCCGACAGGGGGCTTGGACGAGCAGTACTTC. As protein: CASSPTGGLDEQYF.

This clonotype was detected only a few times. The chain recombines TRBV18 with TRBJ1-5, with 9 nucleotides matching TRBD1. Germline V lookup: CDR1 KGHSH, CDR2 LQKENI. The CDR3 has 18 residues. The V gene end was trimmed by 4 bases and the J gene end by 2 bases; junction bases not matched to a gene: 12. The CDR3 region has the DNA TGTGCCAGCTCACAAGGCCCTACAGGGGGCGCCGGCAATCAGCCCCAGCATTTT. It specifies CASSQGPTGGAGNQPQHF. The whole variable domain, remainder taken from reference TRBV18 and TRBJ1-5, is NAGVMQNPRHLVRRRGQEARLRCSPMKGHSHVYWYRQLPEEGLKFMVYLQKENIIDESGMPKERFSAEFPKEGPSILRIQQVVRGDSAAYFCASSQGPTGGAGNQPQHFGDGTRLSIL.

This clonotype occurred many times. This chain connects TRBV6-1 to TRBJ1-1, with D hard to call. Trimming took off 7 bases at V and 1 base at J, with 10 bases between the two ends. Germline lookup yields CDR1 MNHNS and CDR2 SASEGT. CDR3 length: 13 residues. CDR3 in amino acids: CASMERQNTEAFF. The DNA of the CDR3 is TGTGCCAGCATGGAGAGGCAGAACACTGAAGCTTTCTTT.

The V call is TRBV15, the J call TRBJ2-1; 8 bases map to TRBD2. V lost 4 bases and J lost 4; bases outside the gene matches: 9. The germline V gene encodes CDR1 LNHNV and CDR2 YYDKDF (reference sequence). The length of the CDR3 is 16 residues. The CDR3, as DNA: TGTGCCACCAGCAAGCCGCGGGGGGCAGCGTACAATGAGCAGTTCTTC. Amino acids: CATSKPRGAAYNEQFF.

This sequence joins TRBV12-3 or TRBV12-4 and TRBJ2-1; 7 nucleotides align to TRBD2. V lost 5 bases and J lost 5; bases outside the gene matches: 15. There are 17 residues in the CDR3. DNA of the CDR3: TGTGCCAGCAGTCCCCGGGGAGGGCCTTTGTTTGACAATGAGCAGTTCTTC. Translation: CASSPRGGPLFDNEQFF.

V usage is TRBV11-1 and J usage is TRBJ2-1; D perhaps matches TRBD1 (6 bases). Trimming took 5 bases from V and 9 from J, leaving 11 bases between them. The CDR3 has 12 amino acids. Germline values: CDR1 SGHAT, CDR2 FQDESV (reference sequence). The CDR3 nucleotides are TGTGCCAGCAGCAGGGGGATGGGTGAGCAGTTCTTC. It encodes CASSRGMGEQFF.

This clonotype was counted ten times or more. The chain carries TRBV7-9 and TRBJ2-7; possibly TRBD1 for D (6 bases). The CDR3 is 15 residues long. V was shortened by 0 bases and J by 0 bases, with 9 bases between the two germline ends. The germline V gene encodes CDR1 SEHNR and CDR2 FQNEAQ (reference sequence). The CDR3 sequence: CASSLAGQLSYEQYF. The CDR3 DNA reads TGTGCCAGCAGCTTAGCTGGACAGCTCTCCTACGAGCAGTACTTC.

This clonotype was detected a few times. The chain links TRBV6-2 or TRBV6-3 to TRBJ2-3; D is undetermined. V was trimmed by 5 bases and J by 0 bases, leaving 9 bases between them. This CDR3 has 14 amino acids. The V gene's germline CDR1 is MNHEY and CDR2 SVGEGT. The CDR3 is CASSEGPSTDTQYF. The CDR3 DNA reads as TGTGCCAGCAGTGAAGGACCGAGCACAGATACGCAGTATTTT.

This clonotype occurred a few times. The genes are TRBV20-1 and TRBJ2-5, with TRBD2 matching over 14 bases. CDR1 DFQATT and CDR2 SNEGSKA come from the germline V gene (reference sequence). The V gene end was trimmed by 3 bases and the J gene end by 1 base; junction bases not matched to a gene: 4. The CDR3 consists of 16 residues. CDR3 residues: CSARGTSGRGQETQYF. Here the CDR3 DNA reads TGCAGTGCTAGGGGGACTAGCGGGAGAGGCCAAGAGACCCAGTACTTC.

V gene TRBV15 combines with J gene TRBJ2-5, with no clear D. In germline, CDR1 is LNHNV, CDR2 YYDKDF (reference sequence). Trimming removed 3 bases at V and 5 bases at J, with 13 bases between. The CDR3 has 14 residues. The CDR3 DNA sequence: TGTGCCACCAGCAGGCTCGGCTTGGGGGAGACCCAGTACTTC. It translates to CATSRLGLGETQYF.

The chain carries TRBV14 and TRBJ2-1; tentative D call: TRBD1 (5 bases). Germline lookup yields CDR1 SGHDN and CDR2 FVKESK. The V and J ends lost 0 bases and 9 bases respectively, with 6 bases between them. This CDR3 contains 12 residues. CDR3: CASSQDRGEQFF. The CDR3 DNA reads TGTGCCAGCAGCCAAGATAGGGGTGAGCAGTTCTTC.